This TCR beta chain appears in the sequencing data of a study of T cells in localized non-small cell lung cancer. Assay used: immunoSEQ multiplex PCR; TCRdb lists only in-frame clones, some missing. The sample has around 43,000 clones, around 84% seen once. V lost 0 bases and J 5 bases, leaving 25 bases between the germline ends. Per the germline V gene, CDR1 is SGHTA and CDR2 is FQGTGA. CDR3 length: 20 amino acids. The chain employs TRBV7-3 and TRBJ2-2; D perhaps matches TRBD2 (6 bases). The sequencing here drew on peripheral blood, taken before any cancer treatment. The TCR comes from a man aged 18-55 years with stage I lung adenocarcinoma. As DNA, the CDR3 is TGTGCCAGCAGCTTAACACCGGGACTCGAAGGCCTGGGAGAAACCGGGGAGCTGTTTTTT. Residues: CASSLTPGLEGLGETGELFF.